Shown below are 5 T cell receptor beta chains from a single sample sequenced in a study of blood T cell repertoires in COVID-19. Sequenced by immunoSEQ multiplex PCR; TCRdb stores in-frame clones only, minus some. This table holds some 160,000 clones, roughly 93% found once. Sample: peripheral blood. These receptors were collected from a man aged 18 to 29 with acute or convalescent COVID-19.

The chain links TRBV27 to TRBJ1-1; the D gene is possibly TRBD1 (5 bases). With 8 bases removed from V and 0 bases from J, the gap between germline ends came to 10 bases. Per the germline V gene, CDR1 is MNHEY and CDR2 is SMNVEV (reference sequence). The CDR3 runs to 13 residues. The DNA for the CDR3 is TGTGCCAGCTCACGGGGGGTGAACACTGAAGCTTTCTTT. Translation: CASSRGVNTEAFF.

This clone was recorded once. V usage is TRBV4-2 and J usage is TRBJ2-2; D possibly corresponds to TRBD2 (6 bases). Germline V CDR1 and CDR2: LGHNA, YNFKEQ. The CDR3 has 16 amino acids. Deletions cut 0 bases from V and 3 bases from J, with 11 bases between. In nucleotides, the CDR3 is TGTGCCAGCAGCCAAGATTGGCGGGGACACACCGGGGAGCTGTTTTTT. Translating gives CASSQDWRGHTGELFF.

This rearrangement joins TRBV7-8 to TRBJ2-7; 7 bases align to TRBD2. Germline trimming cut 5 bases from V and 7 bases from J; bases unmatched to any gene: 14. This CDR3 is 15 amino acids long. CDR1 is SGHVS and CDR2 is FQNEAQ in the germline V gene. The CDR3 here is CASSQDSGVTSEQYF. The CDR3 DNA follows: TGTGCCAGCAGCCAAGACAGCGGGGTGACTTCGGAGCAGTACTTC.

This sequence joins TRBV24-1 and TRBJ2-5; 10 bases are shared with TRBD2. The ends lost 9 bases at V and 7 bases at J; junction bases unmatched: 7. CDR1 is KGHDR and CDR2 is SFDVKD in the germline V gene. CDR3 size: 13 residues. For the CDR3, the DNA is TGTGCCACCGGTCTAGCGGGAGTAGGGACCCAGTACTTC. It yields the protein CATGLAGVGTQYF.

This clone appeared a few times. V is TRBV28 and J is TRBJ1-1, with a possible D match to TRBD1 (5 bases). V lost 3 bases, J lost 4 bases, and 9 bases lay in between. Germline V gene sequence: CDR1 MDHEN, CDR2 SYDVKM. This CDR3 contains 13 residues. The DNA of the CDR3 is TGTGCCAGCAGTTTTCGGGGGAGCACTGAAGCTTTCTTT. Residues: CASSFRGSTEAFF.